Sequencing of this T cell receptor (beta chain) was carried out in a study of technical replicates of blood from several donors. Clones were read by immunoSEQ multiplex PCR, and TCRdb kept only the in-frame ones, dropping some. Of some 70,000 clones listed, over 85% were seen once; the top ten hold about 0.39%. The germline CDR1 and CDR2 sequences are LNHDA and SQIVND (reference sequence). Trimming cost V 6 bases and J 0 bases, with 12 bases left between them. This CDR3 comprises 14 residues. Material for sequencing was T cells isolated from PBMCs. This clonotype was sampled from a human donor in good health. This chain joins TRBV19 and TRBJ2-7; D is possibly TRBD1 (6 bases). In DNA, the CDR3 is TGTGCCAGTAGCAAGCCGGACAGCTCCTACGAGCAGTACTTC. Translation gives CASSKPDSSYEQYF.